One sample yielded the 24 T cell receptor beta chains listed below, sequenced in a study of blood T cells in healthy people across ages. Combining a sample-barcoded 5' primer with a J-beta primer mix, a second PCR ran for roughly 6 to 12 cycles. TCRdb reprocessed the 5' RACE reads via MiXCR and lists one record per CDR3 protein. The repertoire holds over 600,000 distinct CDR3 sequences, with roughly 21% as singletons. Input material: blood. The receptors were sampled from a man aged 65 to 85 in good health.

This clonotype occurred a few times. The chain employs TRBV20-1 and TRBJ2-1; D is undetermined. V was shortened by 6 bases and J by 6 bases, with 9 bases between the two germline ends. Germline values: CDR1 DFQATT, CDR2 SNEGSKA (reference sequence). The CDR3 sequence is 11 residues long. In nucleotides, the CDR3 is TGCAGTGCCCCATGGGGCAATGAGCAGTTCTTC. It yields the protein CSAPWGNEQFF.

Ten or more counts support this clonotype. The chain employs TRBV5-1 and TRBJ2-4, with D unresolved. The CDR3 sequence is 15 residues long. Trimming stripped 0 bases from V and 1 base from J, with 8 bases between. CDR1 SGHRS and CDR2 YFSETQ come from the germline V gene. This CDR3 reads CASSLEGLAKNIQYF. For the CDR3, the DNA is TGCGCCAGCAGCTTGGAAGGATTGGCCAAAAACATTCAGTACTTC.

V usage is TRBV29-1 and J usage is TRBJ2-5; the match to TRBD2 covers 10 bases. The DNA end is more similar to TRBJ2-1, so the J call may be wrong. Germline V CDR1 and CDR2: SQVTM, ANQGSEA. The CDR3 consists of 15 residues. CDR3 sequence reads: CSVAGTSVADNEQFF. DNA for the CDR3: TGCAGCGTTGCCGGGACTAGCGTCGCGGACAATGAGCAGTTCTTC.

The rearrangement joins TRBV6-4 to TRBJ2-1, with D hard to call. The CDR3 consists of 16 residues. Germline V gene lookup returns CDR1 MRHNA and CDR2 SNTAGT. V gave up 5 bases and J gave up 0 bases, with 14 bases separating them. CDR3 region: CASSSLESNSYNEQFF. In DNA form, the CDR3 reads TGTGCCAGCAGTTCGTTAGAGAGTAACTCCTACAATGAGCAGTTCTTC.

The chain uses TRBV29-1 and TRBJ2-5; 10 bases are shared with TRBD2. The J call could be wrong; TRBJ2-1 is a better fit for the DNA end. The germline gives CDR1 SQVTM, CDR2 ANQGSEA. CDR3 length: 16 amino acids. The CDR3 coding sequence is TGCAGCGTTGAAGACCGGCTAGCGGGAGAGTACAATGAGCAGTTCTTC. It specifies CSVEDRLAGEYNEQFF.

This chain uses TRBV5-1 with TRBJ1-6, with TRBD1 matching 10 bases. V shed 4 bases, J shed 8 bases, and the junction held 6 bases outside the gene matches. Germline assignment: CDR1 SGHRS and CDR2 YFSETQ. This CDR3 contains 15 residues. CDR3: CASSRSGTGDSPLHF. The CDR3 DNA follows: TGCGCCAGCAGCAGATCCGGGACAGGGGATTCACCCCTCCACTTT.

This chain connects TRBV6-4 to TRBJ1-5; D unresolved. Germline V gene sequence: CDR1 MRHNA, CDR2 SNTAGT. This CDR3 spans 13 amino acids. The V end was cut by 4 bases, the J end by 7 bases, with 11 bases between. DNA of the CDR3: TGTGCCAGCAGTGGCAGGCCCGGCCAGCCCCAGCATTTT. Encoded protein: CASSGRPGQPQHF.

The chain joins TRBV20-1 to TRBJ2-5; no clear D. CDR3 size: 13 residues. V shed 6 bases and J shed 1 base, with 12 bases lying between them. Germline-derived CDR1 and CDR2 are DFQATT and SNEGSKA (reference sequence). The CDR3 here is CSALIPSQETQYF. The CDR3 DNA reads TGCAGTGCCCTAATCCCAAGCCAAGAGACCCAGTACTTC.

This clonotype was seen ten or more times. The chain carries TRBV4-1 and TRBJ2-3, with D maybe TRBD1 (7 bases). The CDR3 loop spans 16 amino acids. Germline V gene sequence: CDR1 MGHRA, CDR2 YSYEKL. V gave up 4 bases and J gave up 2 bases, with 16 bases separating them. The CDR3 protein is CASSPGGSPYTDTQYF. CDR3 in DNA: TGCGCCAGCAGCCCAGGGGGGTCCCCCTACACAGATACGCAGTATTTT.

This clonotype was counted ten times or more. The chain has TRBV5-1 and TRBJ2-7; unclear D gene. The CDR3 runs to 15 residues. In germline, CDR1 is SGHRS, CDR2 YFSETQ. V shed 1 base and J shed 0 bases, with 11 bases lying between them. CDR3 region: CASSLSPTVSYEQYF. The CDR3 nucleotides are TGCGCCAGCAGCTTGTCGCCGACGGTCTCCTACGAGCAGTACTTC.

The chain carries TRBV7-9 and TRBJ2-5, with unresolved D. Between the trimmed V and J ends, which lost 8 bases and 1 base, there was a span of 8 bases. The CDR3 sequence is 12 residues long. Germline CDR1 is SEHNR and CDR2 is FQNEAQ (reference sequence). CDR3 amino acids: CASGKTQETQYF. In DNA form, the CDR3 reads TGTGCCAGCGGCAAGACCCAAGAGACCCAGTACTTC.

In this sample, this clonotype turned up a few times. The chain links TRBV6-2 or TRBV6-3 to TRBJ2-7; no clear D. CDR1 and CDR2 (germline): MNHEY, SVGEGT. The CDR3 sequence is 13 residues long. The V and J ends lost 7 bases and 0 bases respectively, with 10 bases between them. CDR3 DNA: TGTGCCAGCACCGACTTCTTCTCCTACGAGCAGTACTTC. It is translated as CASTDFFSYEQYF.

CDR3 coding DNA: TGTGCCAGCAGCTTAACGTACTGGGGCTCCTACAATGAGCAGTTCTTC. Amino acid sequence: CASSLTYWGSYNEQFF. The chain recombines TRBV7-3 with TRBJ2-1; no clear D gene. CDR1 is SGHTA and CDR2 is FQGTGA in the germline V gene. The CDR3 is made up of 16 amino acids. The ends were cut back, 0 bases at V and 0 bases at J, with 9 bases in the middle.

This clonotype has a handful of counts. One end of the junction fails to match germline, which may point to a read error. This rearrangement joins TRBV7-6 to TRBJ1-4; no definite D call. The CDR3 extends over 10 amino acids. Looked up from germline, CDR1 is SGHVS and CDR2 is FNYEAQ. CDR3 sequence reads: CASSVRHARF. Here the CDR3 DNA reads TGTGCCAGCAGCGTTAGACATGCCCGATTT.

This clonotype was detected many times. The chain is built from TRBV7-2 and TRBJ2-5; D is possibly TRBD1 or TRBD2 (5 bases each). Germline V gene data show CDR1 as SGHTA and CDR2 as FQGNSA. CDR3 length: 15 amino acids. The ends were cut back, 2 bases at V and 5 bases at J, with 15 bases in the middle. This CDR3 reads CASSLPLGGSETQYF. CDR3 bases: TGTGCCAGCAGCTTACCCCTTGGGGGTAGCGAGACCCAGTACTTC.

This clonotype was seen more than once but under ten times. The chain uses TRBV6-5 and TRBJ2-5; 7 nucleotides match TRBD2. The germline V gene has CDR1 MNHEY and CDR2 SVGAGI. The CDR3 has 15 amino acids. V lost 3 bases to trimming and J lost 5 bases; unmatched junction nucleotides: 9. Here the CDR3 reads CASSYFAGVGETQYF. CDR3 DNA: TGTGCCAGCAGTTATTTCGCGGGAGTTGGTGAGACCCAGTACTTC.

This clonotype appeared a few times. The V gene is TRBV25-1, the J gene TRBJ1-3, with TRBD1 identical over 8 bases. Germline CDR1 and CDR2: MGHDK and SYGVNS. This CDR3 comprises 16 residues. Losses at the gene ends were 5 bases for V and 4 bases for J; bases not matched to a gene: 10. The CDR3 nucleotides read TGTGCCAGCAGTCCATGGACAGGGCGTGACGGAAACACCATATATTTT. Its protein product is CASSPWTGRDGNTIYF.

The gene calls are TRBV14 and TRBJ1-1; D gene unclear. This CDR3 has 11 amino acids. Germline loops: CDR1 SGHDN, CDR2 FVKESK. Trimming shortened V by 2 bases and J by 6 bases, and 4 bases separated the two germline ends. CDR3: CASSQFSEAFF. The CDR3 DNA is TGTGCCAGCAGCCAATTTTCTGAAGCTTTCTTT.

In its sample, this clonotype was seen many times. The chain employs TRBV4-1 and TRBJ1-5, with D possibly matching TRBD1 (6 bases). Trimming pared 4 bases from V and 7 bases from J, leaving 14 bases between. The CDR3 contains 14 residues. CDR1 is MGHRA and CDR2 is YSYEKL in the germline V gene. Here the CDR3 DNA reads TGCGCCAGCAGCCTTACGCGGGGGCAACAGCCCCAGCATTTT. Residues: CASSLTRGQQPQHF.

J is TRBJ2-5 and V is TRBV29-1; 7 bases are a match to TRBD2. The CDR3 is made up of 15 amino acids. CDR1 and CDR2 from the germline V gene are SQVTM and ANQGSEA. The ends lost 7 bases at V and 4 bases at J; junction bases unmatched: 15. The CDR3 region is CSAALRDYPLETQYF. In nucleotides, the CDR3 is TGCAGCGCCGCACTCCGGGACTACCCACTAGAGACCCAGTACTTC.

This clonotype was detected ten times or more. The chain has TRBV2 and TRBJ2-7; D ambiguous. The CDR3 extends over 13 amino acids. Trimming pared 2 bases from V and 2 bases from J, leaving 7 bases between. Germline V gene sequence: CDR1 SNHLY, CDR2 FYNNEI. The CDR3 is CASSERQTYEQYF. As DNA, the CDR3 is TGTGCCAGCAGTGAACGGCAGACCTACGAGCAGTACTTC.

This clonotype was counted between two and nine times. V is TRBV28 and J is TRBJ1-4, with a tentative D call TRBD1 (5 bases). Germline V gene lookup returns CDR1 MDHEN and CDR2 SYDVKM. The CDR3 extends over 13 amino acids. V shed 9 bases and J shed 2 bases, with 10 bases lying between them. In nucleotides, the CDR3 is TGTGCCAGTTCCGGGGGGACTAATGAAAAACTGTTTTTT. Its translation is CASSGGTNEKLFF.

This clonotype was seen ten or more times. The rearrangement links TRBV9 to TRBJ2-5, with D perhaps assigned TRBD1 or TRBD2 (5 bases each). There are 13 residues in the CDR3. Per germline, CDR1 SGDLS and CDR2 YYNGEE. V lost 1 base and J lost 4, with 8 bases in between. This chain's CDR3 is CASSVTGRETQYF. The DNA for the CDR3 is TGTGCCAGCAGCGTAACGGGGCGAGAGACCCAGTACTTC.

This chain joins TRBV5-1 and TRBJ2-5; D not certain. Trimming stripped 4 bases from V and 6 bases from J, with 10 bases between. CDR1 SGHRS and CDR2 YFSETQ come from the germline V gene. The CDR3 loop spans 12 amino acids. CDR3 sequence reads: CASSAPEKTQYF. CDR3 nucleotides: TGCGCCAGCAGCGCCCCCGAGAAGACCCAGTACTTC.